This T cell receptor beta chain was observed in a study of beta chain features in type 1 diabetes. Study-level background: Cell yields, age and gender were similar between patients and healthy donors.

Since all of the isolated RNA was reverse transcribed, expressed TCRB transcripts were what got sequenced. Using immunoSEQ multiplex PCR, the repertoire was profiled, and TCRdb retains in-frame clones only, with some absent. In the table there are 150,000 to 170,000 clones, around 8% of which are singletons. Averaging approximately 0.11 L, one heparinised blood draw was given by each donor. Over 98% purity was reached by all sorted populations. The CDR3 covers 13 residues. Trimming stripped 6 bases from V and 6 bases from J, with 14 bases between. Looked up from germline, CDR1 is SNHLY and CDR2 is FYNNEI.

The clonotype originates from a man between 18 and 29 years old in good health. The V gene is TRBV2, the J gene TRBJ1-1, with D perhaps TRBD1 (5 bases). Sequencing was done on a sample of central memory CD4+ T cells from blood. CDR3 sequence (DNA): TGTGCCAGCAGGCCCGGGACTTCCCCTGAAGCTTTCTTT. The encoded protein is CASRPGTSPEAFF.